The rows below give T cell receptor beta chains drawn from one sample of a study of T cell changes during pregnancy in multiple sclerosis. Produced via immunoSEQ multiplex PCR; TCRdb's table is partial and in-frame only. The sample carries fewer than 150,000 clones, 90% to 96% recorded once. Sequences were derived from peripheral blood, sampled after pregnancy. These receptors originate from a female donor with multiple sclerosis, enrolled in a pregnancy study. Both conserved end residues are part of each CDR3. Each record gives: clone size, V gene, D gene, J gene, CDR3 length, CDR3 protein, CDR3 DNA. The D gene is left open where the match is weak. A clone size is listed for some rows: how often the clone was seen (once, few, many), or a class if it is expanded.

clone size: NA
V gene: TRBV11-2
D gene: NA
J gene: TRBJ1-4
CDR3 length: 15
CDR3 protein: CASSLGGEVSEKLFF
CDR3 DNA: TGTGCCAGCAGCTTAGGGGGCGAGGTATCGGAAAAACTGTTTTTT

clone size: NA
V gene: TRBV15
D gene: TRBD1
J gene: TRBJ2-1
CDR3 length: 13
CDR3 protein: CATNMGQYNEQFF
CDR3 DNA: TGTGCCACCAATATGGGACAGTACAATGAGCAGTTCTTC

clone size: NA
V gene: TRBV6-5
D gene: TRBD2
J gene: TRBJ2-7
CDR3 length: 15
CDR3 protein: CASRESGTGSYEQYF
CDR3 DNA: TGTGCCAGCAGAGAAAGCGGGACGGGCTCCTACGAGCAGTACTTC

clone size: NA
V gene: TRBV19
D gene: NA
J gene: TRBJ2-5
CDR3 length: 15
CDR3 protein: CASSIGSSKGGTQYF
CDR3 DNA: TGTGCCAGTAGTATAGGTAGTAGCAAAGGCGGGACCCAGTACTTC

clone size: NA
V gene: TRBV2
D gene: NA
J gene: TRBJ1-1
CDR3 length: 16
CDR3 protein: CASPLNREAFYTEAFF
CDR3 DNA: TGTGCCAGCCCCCTCAACCGGGAGGCCTTTTACACTGAAGCTTTCTTT

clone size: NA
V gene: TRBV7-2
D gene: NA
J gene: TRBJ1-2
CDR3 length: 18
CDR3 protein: CASSLAGSFDGPPYGYTF
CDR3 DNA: TGTGCCAGCAGCCTGGCGGGGTCGTTCGACGGGCCCCCCTATGGCTACACCTTC

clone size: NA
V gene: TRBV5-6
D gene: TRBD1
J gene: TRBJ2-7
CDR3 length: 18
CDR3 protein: CASSLRNYGQGSAYEQYF
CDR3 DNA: TGTGCCAGCAGCTTAAGAAACTATGGACAGGGGAGCGCCTACGAGCAGTACTTC

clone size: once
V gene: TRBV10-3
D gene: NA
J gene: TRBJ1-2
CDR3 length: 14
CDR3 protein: CAISERQPNYGYTF
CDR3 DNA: TGTGCCATCAGTGAAAGACAGCCCAACTATGGCTACACCTTC

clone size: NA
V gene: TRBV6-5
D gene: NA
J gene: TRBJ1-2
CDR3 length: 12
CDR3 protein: CASARANYGYTF
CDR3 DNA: TGTGCCAGCGCTCGAGCTAACTATGGCTACACCTTC

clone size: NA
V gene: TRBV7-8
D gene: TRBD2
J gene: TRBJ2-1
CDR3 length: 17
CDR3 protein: CASSPRGGSGWDNEQFF
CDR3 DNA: TGTGCCAGCAGCCCTCGAGGTGGTAGCGGGTGGGACAATGAGCAGTTCTTC

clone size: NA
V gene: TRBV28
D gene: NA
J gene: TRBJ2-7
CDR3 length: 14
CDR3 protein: CASSLGDKVYEQYF
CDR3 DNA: TGTGCCAGCAGTTTAGGGGACAAGGTTTACGAGCAGTACTTC

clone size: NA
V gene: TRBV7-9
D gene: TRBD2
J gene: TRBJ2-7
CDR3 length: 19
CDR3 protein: CASSTGQPHASGRPYEQYF
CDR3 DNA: TGTGCCAGCAGTACGGGACAGCCCCATGCTAGCGGGAGGCCCTACGAGCAGTACTTC

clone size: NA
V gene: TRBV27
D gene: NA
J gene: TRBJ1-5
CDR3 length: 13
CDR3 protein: CASSFRHNQPQHF
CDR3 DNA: TGTGCCAGCAGTTTTCGACACAATCAGCCCCAGCATTTT

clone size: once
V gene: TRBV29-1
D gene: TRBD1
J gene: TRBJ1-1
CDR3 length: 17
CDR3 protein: CSVRPGTGNMRNTEAFF
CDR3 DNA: TGCAGCGTTCGTCCCGGGACAGGGAATATGAGGAACACTGAAGCTTTCTTT

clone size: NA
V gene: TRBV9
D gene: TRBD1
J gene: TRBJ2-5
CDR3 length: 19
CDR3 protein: CASSVEGQGAWDARGTQYF
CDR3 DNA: TGTGCCAGCAGCGTAGAGGGACAGGGGGCTTGGGACGCGAGAGGGACCCAGTACTTC

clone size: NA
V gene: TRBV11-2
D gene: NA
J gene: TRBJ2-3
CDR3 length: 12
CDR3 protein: CASSKEGNTQYF
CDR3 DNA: TGTGCCAGCAGCAAAGAGGGAAATACGCAGTATTTT

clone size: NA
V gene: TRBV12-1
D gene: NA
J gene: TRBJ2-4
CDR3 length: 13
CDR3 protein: CASSSQTANIQYF
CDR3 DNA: TGTGCCAGCAGCTCGCAGACAGCTAACATTCAGTACTTC

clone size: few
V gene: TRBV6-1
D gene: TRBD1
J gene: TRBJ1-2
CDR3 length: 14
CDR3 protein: CASRGQEGGYGYTF
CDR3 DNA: TGTGCCAGCAGGGGACAGGAAGGGGGCTATGGCTACACCTTC

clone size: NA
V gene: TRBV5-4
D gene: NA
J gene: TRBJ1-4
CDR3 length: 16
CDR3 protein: CASSPGLKNGNEKLFF
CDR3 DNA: TGTGCCAGCAGCCCGGGACTGAAGAACGGGAATGAAAAACTGTTTTTT

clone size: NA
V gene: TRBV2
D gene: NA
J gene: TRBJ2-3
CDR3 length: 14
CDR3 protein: CASSDPLTPDTQYF
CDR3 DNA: TGTGCCAGCAGTGACCCCCTAACCCCAGATACGCAGTATTTT

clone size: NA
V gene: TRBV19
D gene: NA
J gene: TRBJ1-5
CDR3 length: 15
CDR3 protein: CASTIGGLSNQPQHF
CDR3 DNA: TGTGCCAGTACTATTGGAGGACTTAGCAATCAGCCCCAGCATTTT

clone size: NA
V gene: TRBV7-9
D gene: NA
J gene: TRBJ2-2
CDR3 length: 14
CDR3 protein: CASSRWEDTGELFF
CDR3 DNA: TGTGCCAGCAGCAGGTGGGAGGACACCGGGGAGCTGTTTTTT

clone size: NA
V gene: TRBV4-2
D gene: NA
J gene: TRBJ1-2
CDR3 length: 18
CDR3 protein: CASSQEATALVSNYGYTF
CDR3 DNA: TGTGCCAGCAGCCAAGAGGCGACAGCCTTAGTTTCTAACTATGGCTACACCTTC

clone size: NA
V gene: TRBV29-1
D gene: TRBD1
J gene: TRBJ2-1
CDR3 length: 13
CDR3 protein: CSAKEGAVNEQFF
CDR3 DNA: TGCAGCGCCAAAGAGGGGGCTGTCAATGAGCAGTTCTTC

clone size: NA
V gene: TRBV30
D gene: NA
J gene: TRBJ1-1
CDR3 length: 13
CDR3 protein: CAWSVSGDTEAFF
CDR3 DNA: TGTGCCTGGAGTGTGTCAGGGGATACTGAAGCTTTCTTT

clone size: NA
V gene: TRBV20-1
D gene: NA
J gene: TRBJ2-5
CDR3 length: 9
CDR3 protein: CSLSDSQYF
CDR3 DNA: TGCAGTCTTTCCGACTCCCAGTACTTC

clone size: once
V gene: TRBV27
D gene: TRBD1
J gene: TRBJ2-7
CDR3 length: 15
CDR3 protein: CASSLTGTGFDEQYF
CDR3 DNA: TGTGCCAGCAGTTTAACCGGGACAGGGTTCGACGAGCAGTACTTC

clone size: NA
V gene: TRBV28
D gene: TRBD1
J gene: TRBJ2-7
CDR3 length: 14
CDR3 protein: CASLRGLAPYEQYF
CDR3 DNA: TGTGCCAGCTTGAGGGGGCTTGCACCCTACGAGCAGTACTTC

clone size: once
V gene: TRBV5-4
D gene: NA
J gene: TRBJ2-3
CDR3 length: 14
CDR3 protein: CASSSLAFTDTQYF
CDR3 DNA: TGTGCCAGCAGCTCCCTAGCCTTTACAGATACGCAGTATTTT

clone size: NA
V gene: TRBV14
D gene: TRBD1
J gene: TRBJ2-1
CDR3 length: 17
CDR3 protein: CASSQFSGQQRRNEQFF
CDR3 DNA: TGTGCCAGCAGCCAATTTTCGGGACAGCAACGCCGGAATGAGCAGTTCTTC

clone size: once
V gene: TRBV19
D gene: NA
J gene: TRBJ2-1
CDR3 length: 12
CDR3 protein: CASRRSRDEQFF
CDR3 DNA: TGTGCCAGTAGAAGGAGTCGAGATGAGCAGTTCTTC

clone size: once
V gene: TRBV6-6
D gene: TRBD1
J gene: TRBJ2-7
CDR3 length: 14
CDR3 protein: CASSVDRVSYEQYF
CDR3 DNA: TGTGCCAGCAGCGTTGACAGGGTCTCCTACGAGCAGTACTTC

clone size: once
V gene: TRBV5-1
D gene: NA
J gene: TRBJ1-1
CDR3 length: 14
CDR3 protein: CASSLDRLNTEAFF
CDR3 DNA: TGCGCCAGCAGCTTGGACAGGCTTAACACTGAAGCTTTCTTT

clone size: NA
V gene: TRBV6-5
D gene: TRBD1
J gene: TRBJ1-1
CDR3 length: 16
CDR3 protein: CASSSVGQTPYTEAFF
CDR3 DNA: TGTGCCAGCAGTTCCGTGGGACAGACACCTTATACTGAAGCTTTCTTT

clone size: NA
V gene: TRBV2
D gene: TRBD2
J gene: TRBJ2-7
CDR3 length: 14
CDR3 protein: CASSEASGRYEQYF
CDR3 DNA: TGTGCCAGCAGTGAGGCTAGCGGGAGATACGAGCAGTACTTC

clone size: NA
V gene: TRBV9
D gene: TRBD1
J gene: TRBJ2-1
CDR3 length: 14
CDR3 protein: CASSNGAGGPQQLF
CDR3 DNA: TGTGCCAGCAGCAATGGGGCAGGGGGTCCACAACAACTCTTC

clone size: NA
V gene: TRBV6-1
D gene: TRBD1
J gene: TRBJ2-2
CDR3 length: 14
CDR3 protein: CASRGQVNTGELFF
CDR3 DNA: TGTGCCAGCCGGGGACAGGTCAACACCGGGGAGCTGTTTTTT

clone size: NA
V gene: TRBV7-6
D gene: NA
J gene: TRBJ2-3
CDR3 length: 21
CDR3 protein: CASSLEGAKGVLAPSTDTQYF
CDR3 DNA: TGTGCCAGCAGCTTAGAAGGGGCGAAAGGGGTCCTAGCGCCGAGCACAGATACGCAGTATTTT

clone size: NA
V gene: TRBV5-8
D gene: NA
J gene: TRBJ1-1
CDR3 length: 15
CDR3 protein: CASSLGPEMNTEAFF
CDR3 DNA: TGTGCCAGCAGCTTGGGCCCGGAGATGAACACTGAAGCTTTCTTT

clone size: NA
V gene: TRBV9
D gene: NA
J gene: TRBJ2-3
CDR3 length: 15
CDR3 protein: CASSVVDSSTDTQYF
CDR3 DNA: TGTGCCAGCAGCGTAGTGGACAGTAGCACAGATACGCAGTATTTT

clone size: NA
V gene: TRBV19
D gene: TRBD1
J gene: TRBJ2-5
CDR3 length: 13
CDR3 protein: CASSGTGRETQYF
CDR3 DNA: TGTGCCAGTAGCGGGACAGGCCGTGAGACCCAGTACTTC

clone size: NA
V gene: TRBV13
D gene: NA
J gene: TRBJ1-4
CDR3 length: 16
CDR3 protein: CASSLGVQATNEKLFF
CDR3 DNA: TGTGCCAGCAGCTTAGGCGTCCAGGCAACTAATGAAAAACTGTTTTTT

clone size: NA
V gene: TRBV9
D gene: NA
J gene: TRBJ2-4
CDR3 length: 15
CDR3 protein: CASSVGTGAGNIQYF
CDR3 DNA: TGTGCCAGCAGCGTAGGGACGGGAGCGGGAAACATTCAGTACTTC

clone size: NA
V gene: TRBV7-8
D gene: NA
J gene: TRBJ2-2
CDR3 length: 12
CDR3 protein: CASSLHPGELFF
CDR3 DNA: TGTGCCAGCAGCTTACATCCCGGGGAGCTGTTTTTT

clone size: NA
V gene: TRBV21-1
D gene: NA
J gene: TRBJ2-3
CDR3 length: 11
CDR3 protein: CASSREDTQYF
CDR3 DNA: TGTGCCAGCAGCAGGGAGGATACGCAGTATTTT

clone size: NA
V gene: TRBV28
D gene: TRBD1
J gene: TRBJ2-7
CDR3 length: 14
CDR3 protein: CASSPKTGLYEQYF
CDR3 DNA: TGTGCCAGCAGCCCTAAGACAGGGCTCTACGAGCAGTACTTC

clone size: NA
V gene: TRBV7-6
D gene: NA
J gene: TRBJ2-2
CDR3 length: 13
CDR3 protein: CAPFHCGTGELFF
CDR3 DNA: TGTGCCCCCTTTCATTGCGGGACCGGGGAGCTGTTTTTT

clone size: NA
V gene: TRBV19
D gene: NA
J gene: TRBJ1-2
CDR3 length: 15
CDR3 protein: CASSTQPGSNYGYTF
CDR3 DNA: TGTGCCAGTAGTACCCAGCCAGGTTCAAACTATGGCTACACCTTC

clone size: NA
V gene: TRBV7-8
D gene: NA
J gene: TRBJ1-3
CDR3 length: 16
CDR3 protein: CASSSTGVVSGNTIYF
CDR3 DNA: TGTGCCAGCAGCTCCACGGGGGTGGTCTCTGGAAACACCATATATTTT

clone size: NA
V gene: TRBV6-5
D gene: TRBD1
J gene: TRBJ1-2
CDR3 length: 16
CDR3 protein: CASSYGPTGGGYGYTF
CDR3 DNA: TGTGCCAGCAGTTATGGGCCTACAGGGGGCGGCTATGGCTACACCTTC